This T cell receptor (beta chain) was sequenced in a study of OX40 agonist ivuxolimab in advanced cancers. Whole-study context: The study gave patients intravenous ivuxolimab at 0.01 to 10 mg/kg every 2 weeks. The dose-escalation cohort had hepatocellular carcinoma, melanoma, renal cell or head and neck cancer.

The method was immunoSEQ multiplex PCR; TCRdb's version includes in-frame clones alone and lacks a portion of them. The sample records tens of thousands of clones, 86% being singletons. Concerning this clone itself: Antigen: not known.

Overall study findings and caveats: Blood T cells, both CD4+ and CD8+, expanded clonally by week 6 at 0.1 to 3.0 mg/kg.

The germline CDR1 and CDR2 sequences are MNHNY and SVGAGI (reference sequence). Trimming removed 8 bases from V and 0 bases from J, with 14 bases in between. The length of the CDR3 is 15 residues. This TCR came from an adult with an advanced solid tumor such as melanoma, head and neck, liver or kidney cancer. The source material was CD4+ or CD8+ T cells sorted from blood, sampled in a trial of the OX40 agonist ivuxolimab. V and J are TRBV6-6 and TRBJ1-5, with D tentatively TRBD1 (5 bases). CDR3 nucleotide sequence: TGTGCCAGCGAGGGGCAGGGAGATAGCAATCAGCCCCAGCATTTT. Translated, it gives CASEGQGDSNQPQHF.